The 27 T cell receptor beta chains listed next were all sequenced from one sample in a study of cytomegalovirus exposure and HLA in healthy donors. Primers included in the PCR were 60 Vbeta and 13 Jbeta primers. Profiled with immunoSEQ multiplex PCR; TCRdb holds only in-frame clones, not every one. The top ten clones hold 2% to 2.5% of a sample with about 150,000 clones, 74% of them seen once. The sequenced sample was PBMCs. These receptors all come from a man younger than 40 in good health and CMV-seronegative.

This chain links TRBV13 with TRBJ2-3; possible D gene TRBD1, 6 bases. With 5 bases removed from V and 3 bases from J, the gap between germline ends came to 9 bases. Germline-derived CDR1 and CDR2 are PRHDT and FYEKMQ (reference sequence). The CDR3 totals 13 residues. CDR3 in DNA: TGTGCCAGCAGCCTACAGGGAACAGATACGCAGTATTTT. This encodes CASSLQGTDTQYF.

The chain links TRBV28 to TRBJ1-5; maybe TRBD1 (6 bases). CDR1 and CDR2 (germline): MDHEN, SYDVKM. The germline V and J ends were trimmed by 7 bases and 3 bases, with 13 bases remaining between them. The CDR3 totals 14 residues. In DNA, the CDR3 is TGTGCCAGCAAAACAGGGTTCCACAATCAGCCCCAGCATTTT. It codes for CASKTGFHNQPQHF. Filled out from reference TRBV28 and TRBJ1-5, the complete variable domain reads DVKVTQSSRYLVKRTGEKVFLECVQDMDHENMFWYRQDPGLGLRLIYFSYDVKMKEKGDIPEGYSVSREKKERFSLILESASTNQTSMYLCASKTGFHNQPQHFGDGTRLSIL.

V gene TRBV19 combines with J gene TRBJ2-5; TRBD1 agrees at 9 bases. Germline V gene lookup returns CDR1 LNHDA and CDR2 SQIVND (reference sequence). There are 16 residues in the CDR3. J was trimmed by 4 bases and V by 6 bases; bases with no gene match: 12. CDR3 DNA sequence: TGTGCCAGTAGCCTTAGCGCCCCGGGACAGGGAGAGACCCAGTACTTC. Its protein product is CASSLSAPGQGETQYF. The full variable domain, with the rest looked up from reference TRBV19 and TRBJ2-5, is DGGITQSPKYLFRKEGQNVTLSCEQNLNHDAMYWYRQDPGQGLRLIYYSQIVNDFQKGDIAEGYSVSREKKESFPLTVTSAQKNPTAFYLCASSLSAPGQGETQYFGPGTRLLVL.

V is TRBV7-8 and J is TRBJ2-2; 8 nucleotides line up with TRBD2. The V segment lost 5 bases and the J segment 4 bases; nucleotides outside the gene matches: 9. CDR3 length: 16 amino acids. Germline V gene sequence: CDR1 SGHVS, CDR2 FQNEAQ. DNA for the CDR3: TGTGCCAGCAGCCTCCAGGCGGGGGGAACCACCGGGGAGCTGTTTTTT. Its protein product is CASSLQAGGTTGELFF. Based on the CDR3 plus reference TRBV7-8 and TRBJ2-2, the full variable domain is GAGVSQSPRYKVAKRGQDVALRCDPISGHVSLFWYQQALGQGPEFLTYFQNEAQLDKSGLPSDRFFAERPEGSVSTLKIQRTQQEDSAVYLCASSLQAGGTTGELFFGEGSRLTVL.

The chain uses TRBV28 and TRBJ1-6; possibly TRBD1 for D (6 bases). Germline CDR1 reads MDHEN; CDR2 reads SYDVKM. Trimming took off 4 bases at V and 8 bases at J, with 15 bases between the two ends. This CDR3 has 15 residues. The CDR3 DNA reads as TGTGCCAGCAGTTCCTCAGGGGCAGGGGATTCACCCCTCCACTTT. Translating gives CASSSSGAGDSPLHF. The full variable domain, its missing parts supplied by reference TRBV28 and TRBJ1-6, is DVKVTQSSRYLVKRTGEKVFLECVQDMDHENMFWYRQDPGLGLRLIYFSYDVKMKEKGDIPEGYSVSREKKERFSLILESASTNQTSMYLCASSSSGAGDSPLHFGNGTRLTVT.

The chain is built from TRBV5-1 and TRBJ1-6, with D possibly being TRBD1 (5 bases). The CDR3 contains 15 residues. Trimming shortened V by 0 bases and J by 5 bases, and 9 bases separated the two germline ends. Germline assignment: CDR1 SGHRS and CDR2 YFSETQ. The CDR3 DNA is TGCGCCAGCAGCTTGGAAGGGGCTGATAATTCACCCCTCCACTTT. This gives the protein CASSLEGADNSPLHF.

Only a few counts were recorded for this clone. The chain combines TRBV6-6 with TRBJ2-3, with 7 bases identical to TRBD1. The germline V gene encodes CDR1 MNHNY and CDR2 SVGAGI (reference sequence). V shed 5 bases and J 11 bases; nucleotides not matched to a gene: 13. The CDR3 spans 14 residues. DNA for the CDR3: TGTGCCAGCAGTAAAGGGGGCGACTTGAGCATGCAGTATTTT. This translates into CASSKGGDLSMQYF.

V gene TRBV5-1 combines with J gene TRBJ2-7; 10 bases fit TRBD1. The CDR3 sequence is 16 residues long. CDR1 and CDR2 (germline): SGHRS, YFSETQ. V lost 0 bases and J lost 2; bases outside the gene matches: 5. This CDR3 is CASSLDVGTGAYEQYF. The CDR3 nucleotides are TGCGCCAGCAGCTTGGACGTCGGGACAGGGGCCTACGAGCAGTACTTC.

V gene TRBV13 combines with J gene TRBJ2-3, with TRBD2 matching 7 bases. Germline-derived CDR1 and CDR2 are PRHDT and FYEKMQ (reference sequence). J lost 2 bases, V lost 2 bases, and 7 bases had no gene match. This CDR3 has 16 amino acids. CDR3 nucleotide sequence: TGTGCCAGCAGCTTATACCGGGGGACTATCACAGATACGCAGTATTTT. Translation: CASSLYRGTITDTQYF.

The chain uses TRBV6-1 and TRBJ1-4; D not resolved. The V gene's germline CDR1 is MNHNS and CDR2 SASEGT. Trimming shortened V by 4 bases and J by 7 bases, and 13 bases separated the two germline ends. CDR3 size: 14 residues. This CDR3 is CASSGARLGEKLFF. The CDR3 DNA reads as TGTGCCAGCAGTGGAGCCAGGTTGGGTGAAAAACTGTTTTTT.

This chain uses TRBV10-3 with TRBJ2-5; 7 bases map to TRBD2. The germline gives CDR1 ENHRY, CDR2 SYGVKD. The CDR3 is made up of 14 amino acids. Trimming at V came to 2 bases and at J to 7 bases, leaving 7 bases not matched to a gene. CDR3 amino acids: CAISEEASGGTQYF. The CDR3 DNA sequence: TGTGCCATCAGTGAGGAGGCTAGCGGTGGGACCCAGTACTTC.

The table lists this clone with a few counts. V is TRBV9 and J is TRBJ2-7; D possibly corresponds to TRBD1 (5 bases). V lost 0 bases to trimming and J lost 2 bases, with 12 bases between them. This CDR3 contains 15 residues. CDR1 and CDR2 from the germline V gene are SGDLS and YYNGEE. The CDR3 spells CASSVEAGPTYEQYF. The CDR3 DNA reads TGTGCCAGCAGCGTAGAGGCAGGGCCGACCTACGAGCAGTACTTC.

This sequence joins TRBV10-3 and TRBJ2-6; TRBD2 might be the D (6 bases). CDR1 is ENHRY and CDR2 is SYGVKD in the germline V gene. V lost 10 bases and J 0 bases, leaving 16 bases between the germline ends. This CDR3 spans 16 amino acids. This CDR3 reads CATPGEPSSGANVLTF. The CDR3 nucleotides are TGTGCCACACCGGGAGAACCAAGCTCTGGGGCCAACGTCCTGACTTTC.

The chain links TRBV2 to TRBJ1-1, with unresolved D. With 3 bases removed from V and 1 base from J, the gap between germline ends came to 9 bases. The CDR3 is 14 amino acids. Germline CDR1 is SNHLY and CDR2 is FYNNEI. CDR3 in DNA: TGTGCCAGCAGTGACCGAGGCCCGAACACTGAAGCTTTCTTT. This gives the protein CASSDRGPNTEAFF.

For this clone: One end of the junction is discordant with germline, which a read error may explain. The CDR3 is CASSLGQNTGELFF. The CDR3 DNA is TGTGCTAGCAGCCTGGGACAGAACACCGGGGAGCTGTTTTTT. The chain recombines TRBV7-7 with TRBJ2-2; D is perhaps TRBD1 (6 bases). The germline gives CDR1 SSHAT, CDR2 FNYEAQ (reference sequence). This CDR3 is built from 14 residues.

The DNA of the CDR3 is TGTGCCAGCAGTGCGACTAGTCCCATCGAGCAGTACTTC. Translation: CASSATSPIEQYF. The rearrangement joins TRBV2 to TRBJ2-7; the D gene is possibly TRBD2 (6 bases). CDR1 and CDR2 from the germline V gene are SNHLY and FYNNEI. This CDR3 spans 13 amino acids. The V end was cut by 4 bases, the J end by 6 bases, with 13 bases between. Using reference TRBV2 and TRBJ2-7 for the parts outside the CDR3, the full variable domain is EPEVTQTPSHQVTQMGQEVILRCVPISNHLYFYWYRQILGQKVEFLVSFYNNEISEKSEIFDDQFSVERPDGSNFTLKIRSTKLEDSAMYFCASSATSPIEQYFGPGTRLTVT.

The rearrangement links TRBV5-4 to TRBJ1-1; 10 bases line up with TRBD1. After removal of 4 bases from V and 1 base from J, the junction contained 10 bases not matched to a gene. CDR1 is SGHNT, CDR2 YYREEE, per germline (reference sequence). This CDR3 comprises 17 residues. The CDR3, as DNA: TGTGCCAGCAGCACCCTGTGGACAGGGGGGGGGAACACTGAAGCTTTCTTT. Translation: CASSTLWTGGGNTEAFF.

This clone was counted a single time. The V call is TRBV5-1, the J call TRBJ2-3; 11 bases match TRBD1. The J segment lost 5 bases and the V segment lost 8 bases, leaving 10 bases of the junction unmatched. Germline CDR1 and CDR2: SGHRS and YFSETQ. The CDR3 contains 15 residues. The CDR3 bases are TGCGCCAGTTCGGACAGGGGGCTCGGGGGAGATACGCAGTATTTT. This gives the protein CASSDRGLGGDTQYF.

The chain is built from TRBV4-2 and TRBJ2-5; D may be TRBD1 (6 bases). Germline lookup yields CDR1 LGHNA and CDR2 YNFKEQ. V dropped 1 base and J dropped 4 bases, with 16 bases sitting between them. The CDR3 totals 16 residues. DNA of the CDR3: TGTGCCAGCAGCCAAGTACAGGGACAAGGACGAGAGACCCAGTACTTC. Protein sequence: CASSQVQGQGRETQYF.

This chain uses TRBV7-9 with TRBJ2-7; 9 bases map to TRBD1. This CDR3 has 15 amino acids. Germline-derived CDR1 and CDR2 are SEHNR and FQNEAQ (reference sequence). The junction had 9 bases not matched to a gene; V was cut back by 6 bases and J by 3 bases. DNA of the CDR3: TGTGCCAGCAGACCCCCGGGACAGGGTTACTACGAGCAGTACTTC. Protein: CASRPPGQGYYEQYF.

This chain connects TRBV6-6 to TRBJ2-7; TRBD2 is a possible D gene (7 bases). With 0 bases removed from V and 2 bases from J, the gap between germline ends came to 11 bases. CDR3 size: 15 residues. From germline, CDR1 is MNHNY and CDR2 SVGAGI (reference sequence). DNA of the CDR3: TGTGCCAGCAGTTACTCTCGGGGGGCCACCTACGAGCAGTACTTC. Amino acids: CASSYSRGATYEQYF.

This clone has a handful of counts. The CDR3 DNA reads TGTGCCAGTAGTATAGGGACAGGGCGGTCTGACGAGCAGTACTTC. Encoded protein: CASSIGTGRSDEQYF. The chain carries TRBV19 and TRBJ2-7; 8 bases agree with TRBD1. There are 15 residues in the CDR3. Trimming took 1 base from V and 5 from J; bases not matched to a gene: 7. The germline gives CDR1 LNHDA, CDR2 SQIVND (reference sequence).

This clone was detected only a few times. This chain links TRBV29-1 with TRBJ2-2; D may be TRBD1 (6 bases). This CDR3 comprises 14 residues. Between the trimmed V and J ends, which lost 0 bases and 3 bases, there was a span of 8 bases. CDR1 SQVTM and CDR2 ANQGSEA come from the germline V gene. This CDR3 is CSVEEDSYTGELFF. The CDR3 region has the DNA TGCAGCGTTGAAGAGGACAGTTACACCGGGGAGCTGTTTTTT.

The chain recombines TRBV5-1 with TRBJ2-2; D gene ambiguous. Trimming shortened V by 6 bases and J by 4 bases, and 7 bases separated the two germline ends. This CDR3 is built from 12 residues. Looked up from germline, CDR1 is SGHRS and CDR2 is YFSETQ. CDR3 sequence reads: CASNPGTGELFF. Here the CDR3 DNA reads TGCGCCAGCAACCCGGGCACCGGGGAGCTGTTTTTT.

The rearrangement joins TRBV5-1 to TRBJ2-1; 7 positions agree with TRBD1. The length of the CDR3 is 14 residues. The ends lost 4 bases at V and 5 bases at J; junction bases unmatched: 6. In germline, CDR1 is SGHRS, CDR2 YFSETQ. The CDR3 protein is CASSRDSGHNEQFF. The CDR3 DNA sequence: TGCGCCAGCAGCCGGGACAGCGGCCACAATGAGCAGTTCTTC.

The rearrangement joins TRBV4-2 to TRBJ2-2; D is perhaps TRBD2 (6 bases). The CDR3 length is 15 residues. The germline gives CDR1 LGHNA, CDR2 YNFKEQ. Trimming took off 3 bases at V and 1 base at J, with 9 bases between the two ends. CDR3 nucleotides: TGTGCCAGCAGCCAGTGGCGGGGGAACACCGGGGAGCTGTTTTTT. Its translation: CASSQWRGNTGELFF.

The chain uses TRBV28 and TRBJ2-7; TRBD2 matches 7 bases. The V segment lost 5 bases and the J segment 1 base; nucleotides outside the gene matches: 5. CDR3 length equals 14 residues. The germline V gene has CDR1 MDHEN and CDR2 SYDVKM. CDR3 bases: TGTGCCAGCAGTGCCACACTAGCGTCCTACGAGCAGTACTTC. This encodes CASSATLASYEQYF.